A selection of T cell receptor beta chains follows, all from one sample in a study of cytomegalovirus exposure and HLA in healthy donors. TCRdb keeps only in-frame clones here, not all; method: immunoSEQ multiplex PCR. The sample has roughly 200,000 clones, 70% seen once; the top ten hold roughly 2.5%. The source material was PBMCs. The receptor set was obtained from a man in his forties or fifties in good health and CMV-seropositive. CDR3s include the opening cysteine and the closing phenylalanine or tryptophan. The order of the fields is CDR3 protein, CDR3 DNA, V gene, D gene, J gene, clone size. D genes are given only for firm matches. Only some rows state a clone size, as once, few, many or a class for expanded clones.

CDR3 protein: CASSLDGAGGRTDTQYF
CDR3 DNA: TGTGCCAGCAGCTTAGACGGGGCGGGGGGCCGCACAGATACGCAGTATTTT
V gene: TRBV11-2
D gene: TRBD2
J gene: TRBJ2-3
clone size: -

CDR3 protein: CASSPSGGYEQYF
CDR3 DNA: TGTGCCAGCAGTCCCTCCGGGGGCTACGAGCAGTACTTC
V gene: TRBV6-1
D gene: -
J gene: TRBJ2-7
clone size: -

CDR3 protein: CASSVTSGGAIYGYTF
CDR3 DNA: TGTGCCAGCAGCGTGACCTCCGGGGGAGCCATCTATGGCTACACCTTC
V gene: TRBV9
D gene: -
J gene: TRBJ1-2
clone size: few

CDR3 protein: CASTSSGNTIYF
CDR3 DNA: TGTGCCAGCACGAGTTCCGGAAACACCATATATTTT
V gene: TRBV6-1
D gene: -
J gene: TRBJ1-3
clone size: -

CDR3 protein: CASSQGSGRGYGYTF
CDR3 DNA: TGCGCCAGCAGCCAAGGAAGCGGACGGGGCTATGGCTACACCTTC
V gene: TRBV4-1
D gene: -
J gene: TRBJ1-2
clone size: -

CDR3 protein: CASSKVSRTGNTGELFF
CDR3 DNA: TGTGCCAGCAGCAAAGTGTCCCGGACAGGGAACACCGGGGAGCTGTTTTTT
V gene: TRBV21-1
D gene: -
J gene: TRBJ2-2
clone size: -

CDR3 protein: CASSSSTGQRREIYEQYF
CDR3 DNA: TGTGCCAGCAGTTCCAGCACCGGGCAACGAAGGGAGATATACGAGCAGTACTTC
V gene: TRBV7-9
D gene: -
J gene: TRBJ2-7
clone size: -

CDR3 protein: CASSFDRSSYEQYF
CDR3 DNA: TGTGCCAGCAGCTTTGACAGAAGCTCCTACGAGCAGTACTTC
V gene: TRBV5-4
D gene: -
J gene: TRBJ2-7
clone size: -

CDR3 protein: CASGGPDSGANVLTF
CDR3 DNA: TGTGCCAGCGGGGGGCCTGACTCTGGGGCCAACGTCCTGACTTTC
V gene: TRBV10-3
D gene: TRBD2
J gene: TRBJ2-6
clone size: -

CDR3 protein: CASSIRQGAYEQFF
CDR3 DNA: TGTGCCAGCAGCATACGACAGGGGGCTTATGAGCAGTTCTTC
V gene: TRBV7-2
D gene: TRBD1
J gene: TRBJ2-1
clone size: few

CDR3 protein: CASSEVLGRYLGQVWTAFF
CDR3 DNA: TGTGCCAGCAGTGAAGTATTAGGGCGTTACTTAGGACAGGTTTGGACGGCTTTCTTT
V gene: TRBV6-1
D gene: TRBD1
J gene: TRBJ1-1
clone size: once

CDR3 protein: CASSRLTGGEETQYF
CDR3 DNA: TGCGCCAGCAGCCGACTGACAGGGGGTGAGGAGACCCAGTACTTC
V gene: TRBV5-1
D gene: TRBD1
J gene: TRBJ2-5
clone size: -

CDR3 protein: CASSYFGNTDTQYF
CDR3 DNA: TGTGCCAGCAGTTATTTCGGGAACACAGATACGCAGTATTTT
V gene: TRBV6-5
D gene: -
J gene: TRBJ2-3
clone size: -

CDR3 protein: CAISDAQGARSPLHF
CDR3 DNA: TGTGCCATCAGTGACGCCCAGGGGGCGCGTTCACCCCTCCACTTT
V gene: TRBV10-3
D gene: TRBD1
J gene: TRBJ1-6
clone size: -

CDR3 protein: CASSSTSGGPGEQYF
CDR3 DNA: TGTGCCAGCAGTTCAACTAGCGGGGGGCCGGGGGAGCAGTACTTC
V gene: TRBV28
D gene: TRBD2
J gene: TRBJ2-7
clone size: -

CDR3 protein: CASSIRQGKGYTF
CDR3 DNA: TGTGCCAGCTCTATCCGACAGGGCAAAGGCTACACCTTC
V gene: TRBV2
D gene: TRBD1
J gene: TRBJ1-2
clone size: -

CDR3 protein: CASSESGGAETQYF
CDR3 DNA: TGTGCCAGCAGTGAATCAGGGGGCGCCGAGACCCAGTACTTC
V gene: TRBV25-1
D gene: TRBD1
J gene: TRBJ2-5
clone size: few

CDR3 protein: CASSLMRTSGGADETQYF
CDR3 DNA: TGTGCCAGCAGCTTAATGAGGACTAGCGGGGGGGCCGATGAGACCCAGTACTTC
V gene: TRBV7-2
D gene: TRBD2
J gene: TRBJ2-5
clone size: -

CDR3 protein: CSVEDTLYEQYF
CDR3 DNA: TGCAGCGTTGAAGACACTCTTTACGAGCAGTACTTC
V gene: TRBV29-1
D gene: -
J gene: TRBJ2-7
clone size: -

CDR3 protein: CASSQDFSVGQYNEQFF
CDR3 DNA: TGCGCCAGCAGCCAAGATTTTTCAGTTGGTCAATACAATGAGCAGTTCTTC
V gene: TRBV4-1
D gene: -
J gene: TRBJ2-1
clone size: few

CDR3 protein: CASSPGGLGGETQYF
CDR3 DNA: TGTGCCAGCAGCCCCGGAGGGCTAGGCGGGGAGACCCAGTACTTC
V gene: TRBV9
D gene: -
J gene: TRBJ2-5
clone size: -

CDR3 protein: CASSDIQGSEQFF
CDR3 DNA: TGTGCCAGCAGTGATATCCAGGGAAGTGAGCAGTTCTTC
V gene: TRBV6-5
D gene: -
J gene: TRBJ2-1
clone size: -

CDR3 protein: CASSYNLGGGTEAFF
CDR3 DNA: TGTGCCAGCAGTTACAATTTGGGGGGTGGCACTGAAGCTTTCTTT
V gene: TRBV6-5
D gene: -
J gene: TRBJ1-1
clone size: -

CDR3 protein: CATSRPEGAAKNIQYF
CDR3 DNA: TGTGCCACCAGCAGGCCCGAGGGGGCAGCCAAAAACATTCAGTACTTC
V gene: TRBV15
D gene: TRBD1
J gene: TRBJ2-4
clone size: -

CDR3 protein: CASSAGQGTYEQYF
CDR3 DNA: TGTGCCAGCAGTGCGGGACAGGGGACCTACGAGCAGTACTTC
V gene: TRBV6-1
D gene: TRBD1
J gene: TRBJ2-7
clone size: -

CDR3 protein: CASSQTGRNSPLHF
CDR3 DNA: TGTGCCAGCAGCCAGACAGGACGGAATTCACCCCTCCACTTT
V gene: TRBV7-3
D gene: -
J gene: TRBJ1-6
clone size: -

CDR3 protein: CASSYGRTPGLEQYF
CDR3 DNA: TGTGCCAGCAGCTATGGGAGGACTCCTGGGCTCGAGCAGTACTTC
V gene: TRBV5-4
D gene: -
J gene: TRBJ2-7
clone size: -

CDR3 protein: CASSLSNDQPQHF
CDR3 DNA: TGTGCCAGCAGCCTTAGCAACGATCAGCCCCAGCATTTT
V gene: TRBV7-2
D gene: -
J gene: TRBJ1-5
clone size: -

CDR3 protein: CASSYSRQNTEAFF
CDR3 DNA: TGTGCCAGCAGTTACTCTCGACAGAACACTGAAGCTTTCTTT
V gene: TRBV6-6
D gene: -
J gene: TRBJ1-1
clone size: once

CDR3 protein: CASSLVGGQPQHF
CDR3 DNA: TGTGCCAGCAGCTTAGTTGGGGGCCAGCCCCAGCATTTT
V gene: TRBV7-2
D gene: -
J gene: TRBJ1-5
clone size: once

CDR3 protein: CASSTVATGADGYTF
CDR3 DNA: TGTGCCAGTAGTACCGTTGCTACGGGAGCTGATGGCTACACCTTC
V gene: TRBV19
D gene: -
J gene: TRBJ1-2
clone size: -

CDR3 protein: CASRSTGNTGELFF
CDR3 DNA: TGCGCCAGCAGATCGACAGGGAACACCGGGGAGCTGTTTTTT
V gene: TRBV5-1
D gene: -
J gene: TRBJ2-2
clone size: few

CDR3 protein: CASSLSGGASNEQFF
CDR3 DNA: TGTGCCAGCAGCTTGAGCGGGGGGGCGAGCAATGAGCAGTTCTTC
V gene: TRBV5-4
D gene: TRBD2
J gene: TRBJ2-1
clone size: once

CDR3 protein: CASSVRVNTEAFF
CDR3 DNA: TGTGCCAGCAGCGTCAGGGTGAACACTGAAGCTTTCTTT
V gene: TRBV7-7
D gene: -
J gene: TRBJ1-1
clone size: -

CDR3 protein: CASSYSGGASTDTQYF
CDR3 DNA: TGTGCCAGCAGCTATAGCGGGGGGGCGAGCACAGATACGCAGTATTTT
V gene: TRBV5-4
D gene: TRBD2
J gene: TRBJ2-3
clone size: few

CDR3 protein: CASSSRLLSVDTQYF
CDR3 DNA: TGTGCCAGCAGCTCTCGCCTTCTTAGCGTTGATACGCAGTATTTT
V gene: TRBV9
D gene: -
J gene: TRBJ2-3
clone size: -

CDR3 protein: CASSIRDTNQPQHF
CDR3 DNA: TGTGCCAGTAGTATCCGGGACACCAATCAGCCCCAGCATTTT
V gene: TRBV19
D gene: -
J gene: TRBJ1-5
clone size: -

CDR3 protein: CAPQGQGDAFF
CDR3 DNA: TGTGCCCCCCAAGGACAGGGGGACGCTTTCTTT
V gene: TRBV30
D gene: TRBD1
J gene: TRBJ1-1
clone size: once

CDR3 protein: CASSHIRQGSGNTIYF
CDR3 DNA: TGTGCCAGCAGCCATATAAGACAGGGAAGTGGAAACACCATATATTTT
V gene: TRBV13
D gene: TRBD1
J gene: TRBJ1-3
clone size: -

CDR3 protein: CASSLATTGNQPQHF
CDR3 DNA: TGTGCCAGCAGCTTGGCCACGACAGGCAATCAGCCCCAGCATTTT
V gene: TRBV5-8
D gene: -
J gene: TRBJ1-5
clone size: -

CDR3 protein: CASSSTGTGLQPQHF
CDR3 DNA: TGTGCCAGCAGCTCCACCGGGACAGGTCTTCAGCCCCAGCATTTT
V gene: TRBV6-6
D gene: TRBD1
J gene: TRBJ1-5
clone size: -

CDR3 protein: CASSELQGANYGYTF
CDR3 DNA: TGTGCCAGCAGTGAACTACAGGGGGCTAACTATGGCTACACCTTC
V gene: TRBV25-1
D gene: TRBD1
J gene: TRBJ1-2
clone size: -

CDR3 protein: CASTPRPRGNEQYF
CDR3 DNA: TGTGCCAGTACCCCCCGGCCTCGGGGGAACGAGCAGTACTTC
V gene: TRBV19
D gene: -
J gene: TRBJ2-7
clone size: few

CDR3 protein: CASSPRFHLSGNTIYF
CDR3 DNA: TGTGCCAGCAGCCCTCGGTTCCATCTCTCTGGAAACACCATATATTTT
V gene: TRBV13
D gene: -
J gene: TRBJ1-3
clone size: few

CDR3 protein: CASSPGPLEQYF
CDR3 DNA: TGTGCCAGCTCACCCGGTCCTCTCGAGCAGTACTTC
V gene: TRBV18
D gene: -
J gene: TRBJ2-7
clone size: -

CDR3 protein: CASSERGGPWQETQYF
CDR3 DNA: TGTGCCAGCAGCGAACGGGGGGGGCCTTGGCAAGAGACCCAGTACTTC
V gene: TRBV2
D gene: TRBD2
J gene: TRBJ2-5
clone size: -

CDR3 protein: CASRGLLGTSGGADTQYF
CDR3 DNA: TGCGCCAGCAGGGGCCTACTCGGGACTAGCGGGGGGGCAGATACGCAGTATTTT
V gene: TRBV4-1
D gene: TRBD2
J gene: TRBJ2-3
clone size: -